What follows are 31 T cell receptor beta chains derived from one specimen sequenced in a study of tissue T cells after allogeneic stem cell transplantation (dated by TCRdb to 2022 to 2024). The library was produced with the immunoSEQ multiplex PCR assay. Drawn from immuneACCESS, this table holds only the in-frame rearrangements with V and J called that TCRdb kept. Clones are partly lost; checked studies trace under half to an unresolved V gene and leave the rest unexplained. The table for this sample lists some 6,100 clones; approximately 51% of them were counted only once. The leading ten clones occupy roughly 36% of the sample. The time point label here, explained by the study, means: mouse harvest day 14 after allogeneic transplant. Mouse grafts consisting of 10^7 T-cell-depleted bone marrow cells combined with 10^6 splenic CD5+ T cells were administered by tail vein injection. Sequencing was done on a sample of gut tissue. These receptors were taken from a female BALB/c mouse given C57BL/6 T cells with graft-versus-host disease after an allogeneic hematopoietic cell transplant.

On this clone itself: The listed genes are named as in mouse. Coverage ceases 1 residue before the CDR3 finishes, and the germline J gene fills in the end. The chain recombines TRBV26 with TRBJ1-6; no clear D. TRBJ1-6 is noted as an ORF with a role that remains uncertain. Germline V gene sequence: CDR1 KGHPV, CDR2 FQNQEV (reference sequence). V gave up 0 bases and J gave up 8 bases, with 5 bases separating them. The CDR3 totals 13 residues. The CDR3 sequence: CASSLSGDSPLYF. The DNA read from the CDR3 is TGTGCCAGCAGTCTGTCTGGGGATTCGCCCCTCTAC.

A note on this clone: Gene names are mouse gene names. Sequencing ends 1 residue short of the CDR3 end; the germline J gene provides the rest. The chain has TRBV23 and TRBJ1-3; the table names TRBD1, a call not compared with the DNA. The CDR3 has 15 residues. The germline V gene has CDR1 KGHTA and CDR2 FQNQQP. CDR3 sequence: CSSSQSSRVGNTLYF. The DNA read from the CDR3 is TGCTCCAGCAGTCAATCCTCCAGGGTTGGAAATACGCTCTAT.

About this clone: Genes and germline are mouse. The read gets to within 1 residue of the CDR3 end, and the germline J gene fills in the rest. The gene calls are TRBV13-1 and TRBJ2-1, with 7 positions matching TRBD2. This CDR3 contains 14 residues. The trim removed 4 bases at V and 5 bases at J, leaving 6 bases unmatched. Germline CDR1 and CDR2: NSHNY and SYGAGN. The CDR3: CASSRLGMNAEQFF. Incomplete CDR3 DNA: TGTGCCAGCAGTCGACTGGGAATGAATGCTGAGCAGTTC.

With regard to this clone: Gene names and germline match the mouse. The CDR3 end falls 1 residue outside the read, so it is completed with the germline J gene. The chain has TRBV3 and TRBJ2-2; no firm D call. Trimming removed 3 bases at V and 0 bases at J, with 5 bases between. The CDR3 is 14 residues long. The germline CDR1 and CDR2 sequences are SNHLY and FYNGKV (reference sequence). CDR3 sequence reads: CASSFRANTGQLYF. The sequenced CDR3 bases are TGTGCCAGCAGCTTTAGGGCAAACACCGGGCAGCTCTAC.

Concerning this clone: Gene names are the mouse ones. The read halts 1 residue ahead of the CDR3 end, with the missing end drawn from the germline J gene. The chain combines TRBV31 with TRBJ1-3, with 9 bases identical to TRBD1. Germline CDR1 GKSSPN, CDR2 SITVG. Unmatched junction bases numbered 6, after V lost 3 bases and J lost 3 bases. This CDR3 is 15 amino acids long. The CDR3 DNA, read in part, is TGTGCCTGGAGCGCGGGGACAGGGAGTGGAAATACGCTCTAT. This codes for CAWSAGTGSGNTLY. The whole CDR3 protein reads CAWSAGTGSGNTLYF.

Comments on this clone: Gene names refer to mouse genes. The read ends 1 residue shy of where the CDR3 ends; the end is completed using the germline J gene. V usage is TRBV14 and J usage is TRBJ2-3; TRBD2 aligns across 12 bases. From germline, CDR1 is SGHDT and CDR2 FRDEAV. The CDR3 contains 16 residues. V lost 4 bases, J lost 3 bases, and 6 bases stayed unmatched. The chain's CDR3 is CASSRPGTGGAETLYF. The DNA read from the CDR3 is TGTGCCAGCAGTCGTCCCGGGACTGGGGGGGCAGAAACGCTGTAT.

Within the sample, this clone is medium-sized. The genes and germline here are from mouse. The CDR3: CASSLISSYEQYF. The sequenced CDR3 bases are TGTGCAAGCAGCCTTATTAGCTCCTATGAACAGTAC. The V gene is TRBV16, the J gene TRBJ2-7; D is undetermined. The read falls 1 residue short of the CDR3 end, and the missing part is taken from the germline J gene. Trimming cost V 5 bases and J 0 bases, with 8 bases left between them. The germline CDR1 and CDR2 sequences are SGHSA and FRNQAP. This CDR3 comprises 13 residues.

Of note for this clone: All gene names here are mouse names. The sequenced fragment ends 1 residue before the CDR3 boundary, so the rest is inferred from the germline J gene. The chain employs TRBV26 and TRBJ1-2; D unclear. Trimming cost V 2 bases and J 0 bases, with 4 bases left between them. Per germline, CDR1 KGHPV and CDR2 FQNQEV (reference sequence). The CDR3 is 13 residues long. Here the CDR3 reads CASSLVANSDYTF. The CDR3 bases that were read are TGTGCCAGCAGTCTGGTGGCAAACTCCGACTACACC.

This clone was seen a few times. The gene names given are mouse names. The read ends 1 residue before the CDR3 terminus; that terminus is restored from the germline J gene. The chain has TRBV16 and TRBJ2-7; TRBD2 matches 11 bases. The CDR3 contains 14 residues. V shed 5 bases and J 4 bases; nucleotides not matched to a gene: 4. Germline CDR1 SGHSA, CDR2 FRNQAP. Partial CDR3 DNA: TGTGCAAGCAGCCAAGACTGGGGGGGATATGAACAGTAC. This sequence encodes CASSQDWGGYEQY. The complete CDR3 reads CASSQDWGGYEQYF.

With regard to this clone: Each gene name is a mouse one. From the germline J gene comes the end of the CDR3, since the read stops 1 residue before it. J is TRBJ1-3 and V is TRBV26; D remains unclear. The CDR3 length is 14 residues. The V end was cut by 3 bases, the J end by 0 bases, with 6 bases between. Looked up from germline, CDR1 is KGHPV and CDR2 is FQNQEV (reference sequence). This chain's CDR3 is CASSLGDSGNTLYF. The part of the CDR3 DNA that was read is TGTGCCAGCAGTCTCGGGGATTCTGGAAATACGCTCTAT.

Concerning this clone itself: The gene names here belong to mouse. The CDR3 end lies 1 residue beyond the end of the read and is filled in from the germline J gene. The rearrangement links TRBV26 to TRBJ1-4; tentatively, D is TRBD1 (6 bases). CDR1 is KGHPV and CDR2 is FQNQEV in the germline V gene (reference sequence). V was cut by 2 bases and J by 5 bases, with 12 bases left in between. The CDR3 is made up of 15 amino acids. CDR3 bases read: TGTGCCAGCAGTCTGAGCGGGACATCAAACGAAAGATTATTT. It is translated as CASSLSGTSNERLF. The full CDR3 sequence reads CASSLSGTSNERLFF.

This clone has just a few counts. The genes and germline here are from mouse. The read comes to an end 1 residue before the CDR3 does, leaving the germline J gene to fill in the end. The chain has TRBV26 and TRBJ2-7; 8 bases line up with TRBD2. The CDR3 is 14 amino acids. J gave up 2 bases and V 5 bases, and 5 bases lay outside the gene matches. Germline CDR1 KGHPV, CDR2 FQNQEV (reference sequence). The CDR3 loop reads CASSSGTGPYEQYF. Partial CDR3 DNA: TGTGCCAGCAGTTCCGGGACTGGCCCCTATGAACAGTAC. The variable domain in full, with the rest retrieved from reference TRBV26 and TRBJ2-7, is NSKVIQTPRYLVKGQGQKAKMRCIPEKGHPVVFWYQQNKNNEFKFLINFQNQEVLQQIDMTEKRFSAECPSNSPCSLEIQSSEAGDSALYLCASSSGTGPYEQYFGPGTRLTVL.

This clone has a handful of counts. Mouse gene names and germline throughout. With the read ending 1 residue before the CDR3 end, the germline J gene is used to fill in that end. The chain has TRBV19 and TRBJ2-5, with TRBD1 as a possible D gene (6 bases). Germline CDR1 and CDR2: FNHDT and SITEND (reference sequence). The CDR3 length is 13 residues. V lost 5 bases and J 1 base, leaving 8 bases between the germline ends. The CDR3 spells CASRRQDQDTQYF. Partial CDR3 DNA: TGTGCCAGCAGGCGACAGGACCAAGACACCCAGTAC.

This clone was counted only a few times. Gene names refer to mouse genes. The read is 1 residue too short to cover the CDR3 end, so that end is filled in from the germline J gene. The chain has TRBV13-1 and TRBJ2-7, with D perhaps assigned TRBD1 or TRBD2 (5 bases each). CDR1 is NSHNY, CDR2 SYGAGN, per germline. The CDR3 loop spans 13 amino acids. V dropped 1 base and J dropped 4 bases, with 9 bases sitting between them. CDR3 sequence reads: CASSDPGVYEQYF. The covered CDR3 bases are TGTGCCAGCAGTGATCCGGGGGTTTATGAACAGTAC.

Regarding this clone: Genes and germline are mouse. CDR3 region: CASSESGSNERLFF. The DNA read from the CDR3 is TGTGCCAGCAGTGAATCGGGGTCCAACGAAAGATTATTT. The chain links TRBV13-1 to TRBJ1-4; D gene unclear. The CDR3 end is not reached by the read, which stops 1 residue before it; the germline J gene fills it in. Germline V gene lookup returns CDR1 NSHNY and CDR2 SYGAGN. CDR3 size: 14 residues. V lost 2 bases, J lost 2 bases, and 7 bases lay in between. The full variable domain, completed using reference TRBV13-1 and TRBJ1-4, is EAAVTQSPRNKVTVTGGNVTLSCRQTNSHNYMYWYRQDTGHGLRLIHYSYGAGNLRIGDVPDGYKATRTTQEDFFLLLELASPSQTSLYFCASSESGSNERLFFGHGTKLSVL.

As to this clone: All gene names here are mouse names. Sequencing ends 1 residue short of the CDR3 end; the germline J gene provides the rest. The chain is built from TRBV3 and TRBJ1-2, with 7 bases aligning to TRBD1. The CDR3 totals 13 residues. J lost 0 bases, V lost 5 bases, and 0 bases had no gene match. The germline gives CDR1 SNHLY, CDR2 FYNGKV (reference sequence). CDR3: CASSGTANSDYTF. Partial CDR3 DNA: TGTGCCAGCAGCGGGACAGCAAACTCCGACTACACC.

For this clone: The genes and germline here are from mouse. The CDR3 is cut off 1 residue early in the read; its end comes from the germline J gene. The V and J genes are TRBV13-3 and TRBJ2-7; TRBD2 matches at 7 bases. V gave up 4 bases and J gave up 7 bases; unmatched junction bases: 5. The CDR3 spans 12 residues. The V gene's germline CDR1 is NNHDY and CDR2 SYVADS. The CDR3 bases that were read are TGTGCCAGCAGTATATGGGGGGACGAACAGTAC. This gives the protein CASSIWGDEQY. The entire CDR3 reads CASSIWGDEQYF.

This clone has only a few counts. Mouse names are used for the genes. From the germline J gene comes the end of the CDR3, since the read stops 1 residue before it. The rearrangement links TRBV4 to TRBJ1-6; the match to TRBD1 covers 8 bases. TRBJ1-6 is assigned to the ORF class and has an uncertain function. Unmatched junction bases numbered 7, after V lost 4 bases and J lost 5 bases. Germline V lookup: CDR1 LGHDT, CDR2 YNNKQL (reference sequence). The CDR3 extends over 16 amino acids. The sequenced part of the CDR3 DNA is TGTGCCAGCAGCTTCAGGGGGCGCCCGGATAATTCGCCCCTCTAC. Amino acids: CASSFRGRPDNSPLY. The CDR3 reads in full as CASSFRGRPDNSPLYF.

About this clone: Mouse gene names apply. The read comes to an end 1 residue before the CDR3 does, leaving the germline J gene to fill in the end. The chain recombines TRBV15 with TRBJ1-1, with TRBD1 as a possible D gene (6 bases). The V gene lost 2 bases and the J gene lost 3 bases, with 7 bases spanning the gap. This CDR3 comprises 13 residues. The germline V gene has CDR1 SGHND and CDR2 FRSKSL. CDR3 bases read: TGTGCCAGCAGTTTACAGGGGCACACAGAAGTCTTC. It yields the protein CASSLQGHTEVF. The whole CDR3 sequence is CASSLQGHTEVFF.

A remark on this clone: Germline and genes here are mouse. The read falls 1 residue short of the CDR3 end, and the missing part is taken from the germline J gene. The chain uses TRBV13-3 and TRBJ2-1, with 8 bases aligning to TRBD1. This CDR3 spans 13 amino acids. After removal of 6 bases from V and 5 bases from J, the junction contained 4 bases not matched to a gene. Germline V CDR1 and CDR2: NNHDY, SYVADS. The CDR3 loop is CASNRDRNAEQFF. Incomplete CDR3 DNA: TGTGCCAGCAACCGGGACAGGAATGCTGAGCAGTTC.

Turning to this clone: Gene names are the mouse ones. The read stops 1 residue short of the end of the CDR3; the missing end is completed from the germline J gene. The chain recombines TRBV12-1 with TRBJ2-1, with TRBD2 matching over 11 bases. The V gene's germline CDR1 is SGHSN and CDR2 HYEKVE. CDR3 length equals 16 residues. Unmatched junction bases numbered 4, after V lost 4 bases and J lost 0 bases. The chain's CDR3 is CASSPGTGGNYAEQFF. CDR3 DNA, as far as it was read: TGTGCCAGCTCCCCCGGGACTGGGGGTAACTATGCTGAGCAGTTC.

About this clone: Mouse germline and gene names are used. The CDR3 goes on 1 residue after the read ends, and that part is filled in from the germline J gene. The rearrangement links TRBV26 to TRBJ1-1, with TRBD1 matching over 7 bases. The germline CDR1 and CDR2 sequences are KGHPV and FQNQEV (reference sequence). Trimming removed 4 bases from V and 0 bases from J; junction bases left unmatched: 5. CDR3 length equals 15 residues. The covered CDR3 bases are TGTGCCAGCAGTCCTCGGACAGGAGCAAACACAGAAGTCTTC. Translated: CASSPRTGANTEVF. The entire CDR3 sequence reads CASSPRTGANTEVFF. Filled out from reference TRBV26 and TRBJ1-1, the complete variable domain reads NSKVIQTPRYLVKGQGQKAKMRCIPEKGHPVVFWYQQNKNNEFKFLINFQNQEVLQQIDMTEKRFSAECPSNSPCSLEIQSSEAGDSALYLCASSPRTGANTEVFFGKGTRLTVV.

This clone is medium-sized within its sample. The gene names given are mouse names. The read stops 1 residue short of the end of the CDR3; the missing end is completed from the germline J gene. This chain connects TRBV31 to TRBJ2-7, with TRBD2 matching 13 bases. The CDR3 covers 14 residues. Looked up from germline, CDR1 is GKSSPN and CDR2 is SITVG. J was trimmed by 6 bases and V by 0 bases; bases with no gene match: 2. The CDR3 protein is CAWSLGLGGPEQYF. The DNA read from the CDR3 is TGTGCCTGGAGTCTCGGACTGGGGGGGCCTGAACAGTAC.

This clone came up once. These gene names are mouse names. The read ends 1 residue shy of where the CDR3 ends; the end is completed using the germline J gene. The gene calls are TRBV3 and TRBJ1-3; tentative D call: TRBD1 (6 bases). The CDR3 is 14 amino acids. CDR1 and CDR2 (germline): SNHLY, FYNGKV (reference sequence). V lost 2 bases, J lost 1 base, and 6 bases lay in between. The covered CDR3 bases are TGTGCCAGCAGCTTACAGGGGTCTGGAAATACGCTCTAT. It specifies CASSLQGSGNTLY. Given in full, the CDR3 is CASSLQGSGNTLYF.

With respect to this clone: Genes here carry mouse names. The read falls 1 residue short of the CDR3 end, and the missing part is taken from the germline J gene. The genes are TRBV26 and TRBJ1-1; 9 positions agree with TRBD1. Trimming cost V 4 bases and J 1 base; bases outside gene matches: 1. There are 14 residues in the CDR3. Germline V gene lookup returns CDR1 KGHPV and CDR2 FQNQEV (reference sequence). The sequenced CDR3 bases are TGTGCCAGCAGTCCGGGACAGGGGAACACAGAAGTCTTC. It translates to CASSPGQGNTEVF. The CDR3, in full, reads CASSPGQGNTEVFF.

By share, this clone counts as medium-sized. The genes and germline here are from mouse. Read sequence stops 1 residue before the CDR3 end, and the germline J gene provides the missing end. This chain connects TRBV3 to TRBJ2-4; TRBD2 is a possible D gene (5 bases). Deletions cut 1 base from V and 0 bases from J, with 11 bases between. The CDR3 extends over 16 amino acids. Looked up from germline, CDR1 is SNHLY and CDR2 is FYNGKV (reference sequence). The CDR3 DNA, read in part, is TGTGCCAGCAGCTTAGAGTGGGGAGCTAGTCAAAACACCTTGTAC. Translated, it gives CASSLEWGASQNTLY. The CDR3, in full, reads CASSLEWGASQNTLYF.

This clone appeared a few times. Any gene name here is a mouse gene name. This CDR3 reads CASSNSGNTLYF. Incomplete CDR3 DNA: TGTGCAAGCAGCAATTCTGGAAATACGCTCTAT. The rearrangement links TRBV16 to TRBJ1-3; D not certain. Sequencing ends 1 residue short of the CDR3 end; the germline J gene provides the rest. Germline V gene sequence: CDR1 SGHSA, CDR2 FRNQAP. V lost 5 bases, J lost 0 bases, and 2 bases lay in between. CDR3 size: 12 residues.

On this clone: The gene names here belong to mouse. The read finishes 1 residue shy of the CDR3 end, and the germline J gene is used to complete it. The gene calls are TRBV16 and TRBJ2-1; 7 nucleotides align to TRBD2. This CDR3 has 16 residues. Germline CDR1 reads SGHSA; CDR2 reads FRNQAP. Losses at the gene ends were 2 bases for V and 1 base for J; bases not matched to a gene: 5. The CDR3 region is CASSLWGEENYAEQFF. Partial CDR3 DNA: TGTGCAAGCAGCTTATGGGGGGAGGAGAACTATGCTGAGCAGTTC.

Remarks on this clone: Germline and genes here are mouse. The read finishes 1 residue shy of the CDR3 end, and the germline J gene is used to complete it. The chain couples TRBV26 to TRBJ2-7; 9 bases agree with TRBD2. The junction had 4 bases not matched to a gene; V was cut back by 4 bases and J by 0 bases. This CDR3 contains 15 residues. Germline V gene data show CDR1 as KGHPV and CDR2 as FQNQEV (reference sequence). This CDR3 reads CASSPSTGGSYEQYF. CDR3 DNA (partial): TGTGCCAGCAGTCCGTCGACTGGGGGCTCCTATGAACAGTAC.

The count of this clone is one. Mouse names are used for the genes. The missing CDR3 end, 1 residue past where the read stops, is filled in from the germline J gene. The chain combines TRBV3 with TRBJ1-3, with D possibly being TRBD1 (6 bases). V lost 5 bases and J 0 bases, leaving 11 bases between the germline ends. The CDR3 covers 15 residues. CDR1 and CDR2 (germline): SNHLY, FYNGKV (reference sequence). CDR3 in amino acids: CASSPGTNSGNTLYF. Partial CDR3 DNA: TGTGCCAGCAGCCCCGGGACAAATTCTGGAAATACGCTCTAT.

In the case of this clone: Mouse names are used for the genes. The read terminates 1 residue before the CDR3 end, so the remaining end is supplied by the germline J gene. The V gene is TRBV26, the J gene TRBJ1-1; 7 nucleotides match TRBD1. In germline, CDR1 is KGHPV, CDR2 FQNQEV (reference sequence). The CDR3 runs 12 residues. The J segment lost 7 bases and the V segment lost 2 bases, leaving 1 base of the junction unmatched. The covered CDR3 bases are TGTGCCAGCAGTCTGCACAGGGGAGAAGTCTTC. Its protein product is CASSLHRGEVF. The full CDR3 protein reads CASSLHRGEVFF.